This TCR beta chain is from a study of shared clonotypes between healthy human individuals. CDR3 size: 14 residues. V lost 6 bases and J lost 1; bases outside the gene matches: 6. CDR1 and CDR2 (germline): SGHAT, FQNNGV. Clones were read by immunoSEQ multiplex PCR, and TCRdb kept only the in-frame ones, dropping some. The profile covers nearly 2 million clones, with roughly 95% appearing a single time and roughly 1% taken by the ten largest. Cells designated naive CD8 were CD45RO-negative and were positively selected for CCR7, with terminally differentiated effector memory CD45RA+ cells excluded. Sequenced sample: naive CD8+ T cells sorted from blood. This receptor was identified in a man aged 18 to 29 in good health. The gene calls are TRBV11-2 and TRBJ2-7; TRBD2 matches 7 bases. The CDR3 region is CASRLGGESYEQYF. Written as DNA, the CDR3 is TGTGCCAGCAGACTGGGGGGGGAATCCTACGAGCAGTACTTC.